Listed here are 17 T cell receptor beta chains from one sample, sequenced in a study of cytomegalovirus exposure and HLA in healthy donors. The PCR contained 60 Vbeta and 13 Jbeta primers. Assay: immunoSEQ multiplex PCR; the TCRdb copy retains only in-frame clones and omits some. The data contain approximately 160,000 clones, approximately 80% of them seen just once; the ten biggest clones take up roughly 2.8%. Sample: PBMCs. These receptors were obtained from a woman aged 35 to 49 in good health and CMV-seropositive.

J is TRBJ2-7 and V is TRBV7-9; TRBD1 is a possible D gene (6 bases). The V gene lost 0 bases and the J gene lost 4 bases, with 16 bases spanning the gap. The CDR3 sequence is 16 residues long. The germline V gene has CDR1 SEHNR and CDR2 FQNEAQ (reference sequence). The CDR3 DNA reads as TGTGCCAGCAGCTTAGCCAATGGGGGCCTCGGGTACGAGCAGTACTTC. Its protein product is CASSLANGGLGYEQYF.

This rearrangement joins TRBV5-1 to TRBJ2-1, with D unresolved. V lost 3 bases, J lost 0 bases, and 7 bases lay in between. CDR1 SGHRS and CDR2 YFSETQ come from the germline V gene. CDR3 length: 14 residues. The CDR3 reads CASSYLDSYNEQFF. The DNA of the CDR3 is TGCGCCAGCAGCTACCTAGACTCCTACAATGAGCAGTTCTTC.

J is TRBJ2-7 and V is TRBV11-2; 11 bases match TRBD2. Germline assignment: CDR1 SGHAT and CDR2 FQNNGV. The CDR3 length is 15 residues. V lost 7 bases to trimming and J lost 1 base; unmatched junction nucleotides: 6. This CDR3 is CASTLRLAGSYEQYF. The DNA of the CDR3 is TGTGCCAGCACTCTCCGACTAGCGGGGTCCTACGAGCAGTACTTC.

This chain links TRBV5-1 with TRBJ2-7; 8 bases agree with TRBD2. CDR1 is SGHRS, CDR2 YFSETQ, per germline. The length of the CDR3 is 14 residues. The V and J ends lost 7 bases and 5 bases, in that order; junction bases with no gene match: 11. The CDR3 DNA follows: TGCGCCAGCCGGGGGGGAGACTCCCTCCACGAGCAGTACTTC. Translation gives CASRGGDSLHEQYF.

The CDR3 sequence: CASSPRMAGAYEQYF. The CDR3, as DNA: TGTGCCAGCAGCCCAAGAATGGCAGGGGCCTACGAGCAGTACTTC. This chain connects TRBV5-4 to TRBJ2-7; the D gene is possibly TRBD1 (6 bases). V was pared by 4 bases and J by 2 bases, with 16 bases between. The CDR3 is 15 amino acids. Germline V lookup: CDR1 SGHNT, CDR2 YYREEE (reference sequence).

The rearrangement uses TRBV9 and TRBJ2-7, with D tentatively TRBD2 (7 bases). This CDR3 is 15 amino acids long. The germline CDR1 and CDR2 sequences are SGDLS and YYNGEE. Trimming removed 0 bases from V and 7 bases from J, with 17 bases in between. In DNA, the CDR3 is TGTGCCAGCAGCGTAGGGGGGGGAACGACAGGAGAGCAGTACTTC. This gives the protein CASSVGGGTTGEQYF.

This clone was seen once. This sequence joins TRBV5-1 and TRBJ2-1; TRBD2 is a possible D gene (5 bases). The CDR3 spans 12 residues. Germline V CDR1 and CDR2: SGHRS, YFSETQ. The V and J ends lost 0 bases and 10 bases respectively, with 8 bases between them. In DNA, the CDR3 is TGCGCCAGCAGCTTGGGCGGGTACGAGCAGTTCTTC. Its translation: CASSLGGYEQFF.

This sequence joins TRBV5-4 and TRBJ2-7; TRBD1 matches 8 bases. Trimming took 0 bases from V and 3 from J; bases not matched to a gene: 8. The CDR3 spans 16 residues. CDR1 and CDR2 (germline): SGHNT, YYREEE (reference sequence). The CDR3 sequence is CASSLGGPGGFYEQYF. The CDR3 DNA reads TGTGCCAGCAGCTTGGGGGGGCCAGGGGGCTTCTACGAGCAGTACTTC.

The chain uses TRBV28 and TRBJ1-1; D perhaps matches TRBD1 (5 bases). The CDR3 is 11 residues long. From germline, CDR1 is MDHEN and CDR2 SYDVKM. The V end was cut by 4 bases, the J end by 10 bases, with 10 bases between. The CDR3 DNA sequence: TGTGCCAGCAGTTCGGCCGGGGGAGCTTTCTTT. Protein: CASSSAGGAFF.

This clone occurred once. The V gene is TRBV7-9, the J gene TRBJ2-2; weak D call: TRBD1 (6 bases). The CDR3 is made up of 14 amino acids. CDR1 and CDR2 from the germline V gene are SEHNR and FQNEAQ (reference sequence). Trimming took 6 bases from V and 4 from J, leaving 12 bases between them. The CDR3 nucleotides are TGTGCCAGCAGGCACGGGACATCCACCGGGGAGCTGTTTTTT. Protein: CASRHGTSTGELFF.

The V gene is TRBV15, the J gene TRBJ1-3; a weak D match, TRBD1 (6 bases). Germline assignment: CDR1 LNHNV and CDR2 YYDKDF (reference sequence). The CDR3 extends over 16 amino acids. V was clipped by 4 bases and J by 4 bases, with 17 bases between them. CDR3 residues: CATSIDRRGSGNTIYF. The CDR3 DNA reads as TGTGCCACCAGCATAGACAGGAGGGGATCCGGAAACACCATATATTTT.

The chain joins TRBV29-1 to TRBJ1-2; no firm D call. There are 10 residues in the CDR3. Looked up from germline, CDR1 is SQVTM and CDR2 is ANQGSEA. V was pared by 6 bases and J by 12 bases, with 14 bases between. The CDR3 DNA reads as TGCAGCGTGGGGAGTGGGGTGGACACCTTC. Its translation is CSVGSGVDTF.

The chain recombines TRBV6-5 with TRBJ2-3, with 8 bases matching TRBD2. Trimming took 1 base from V and 1 from J; bases not matched to a gene: 4. Germline values: CDR1 MNHEY, CDR2 SVGAGI. The CDR3 runs to 16 residues. The CDR3 here is CASSYWRGARTDTQYF. CDR3 sequence (DNA): TGTGCCAGCAGTTACTGGCGGGGGGCTCGCACAGATACGCAGTATTTT.

The chain employs TRBV9 and TRBJ2-1; TRBD1 is a possible D gene (5 bases). In germline, CDR1 is SGDLS, CDR2 YYNGEE. The CDR3 totals 15 residues. The germline V and J ends were trimmed by 0 bases and 6 bases, with 13 bases remaining between them. The CDR3 DNA follows: TGTGCCAGCAGCGTAGAGGCAGGGCGGAGCAATGAGCAGTTCTTC. This gives the protein CASSVEAGRSNEQFF.

The chain recombines TRBV6-5 with TRBJ1-2, with 7 positions matching TRBD1. Trimming took 7 bases from V and 5 from J; bases not matched to a gene: 10. There are 14 residues in the CDR3. Germline V gene sequence: CDR1 MNHEY, CDR2 SVGAGI. This CDR3 is CASTPRGTEYGYTF. CDR3 bases: TGTGCCAGCACACCCAGGGGGACCGAATATGGCTACACCTTC.

V gene TRBV11-3 combines with J gene TRBJ1-1; 7 bases line up with TRBD1. This CDR3 has 16 residues. The V gene end was trimmed by 5 bases and the J gene end by 1 base; junction bases not matched to a gene: 10. Looked up from germline, CDR1 is SGHNT and CDR2 is YENEEA. The CDR3 is CASSPTTGRRNTEAFF. Written as DNA, the CDR3 is TGTGCCAGCAGCCCTACGACAGGGAGGAGGAACACTGAAGCTTTCTTT.

V and J are TRBV11-3 and TRBJ2-7, with a possible D match to TRBD1 (6 bases). Germline V CDR1 and CDR2: SGHNT, YENEEA. This CDR3 region has 17 residues. The V end was cut by 6 bases, the J end by 1 base, with 22 bases between. The CDR3 bases are TGTGCCAGCAGTCCTTCTCTATTCCGGACAGCTTCCTACGAGCAGTACTTC. Its protein product is CASSPSLFRTASYEQYF.